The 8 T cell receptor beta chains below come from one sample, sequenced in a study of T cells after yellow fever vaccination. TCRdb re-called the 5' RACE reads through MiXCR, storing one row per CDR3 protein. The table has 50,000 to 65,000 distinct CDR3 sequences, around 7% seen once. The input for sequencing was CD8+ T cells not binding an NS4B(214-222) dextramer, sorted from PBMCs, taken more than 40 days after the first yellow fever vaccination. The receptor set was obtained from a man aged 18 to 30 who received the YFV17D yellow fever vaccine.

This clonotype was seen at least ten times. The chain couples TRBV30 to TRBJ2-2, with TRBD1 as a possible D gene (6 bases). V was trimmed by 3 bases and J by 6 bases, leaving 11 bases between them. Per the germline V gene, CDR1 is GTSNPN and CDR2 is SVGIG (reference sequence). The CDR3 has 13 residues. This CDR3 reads CAWRYRVAGELFF. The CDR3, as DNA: TGTGCCTGGAGATACAGGGTCGCCGGGGAGCTGTTTTTT.

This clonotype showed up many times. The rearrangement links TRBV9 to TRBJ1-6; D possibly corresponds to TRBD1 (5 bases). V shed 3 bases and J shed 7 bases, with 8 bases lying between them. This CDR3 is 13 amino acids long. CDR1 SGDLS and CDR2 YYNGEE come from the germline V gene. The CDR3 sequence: CASSAPGNSPLHF. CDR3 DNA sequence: TGTGCCAGCAGCGCCCCAGGGAATTCACCCCTCCACTTT. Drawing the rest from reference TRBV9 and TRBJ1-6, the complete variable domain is DSGVTQTPKHLITATGQRVTLRCSPRSGDLSVYWYQQSLDQGLQFLIQYYNGEERAKGNILERFSAQQFPDLHSELNLSSLELGDSALYFCASSAPGNSPLHFGNGTRLTVT.

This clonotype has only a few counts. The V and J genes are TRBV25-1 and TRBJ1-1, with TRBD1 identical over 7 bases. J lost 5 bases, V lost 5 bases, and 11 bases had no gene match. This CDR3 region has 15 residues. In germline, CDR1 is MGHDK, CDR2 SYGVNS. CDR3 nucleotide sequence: TGTGCCAGCAGTAAAAACGACAGGGTTGGAACTGAAGCTTTCTTT. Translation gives CASSKNDRVGTEAFF.

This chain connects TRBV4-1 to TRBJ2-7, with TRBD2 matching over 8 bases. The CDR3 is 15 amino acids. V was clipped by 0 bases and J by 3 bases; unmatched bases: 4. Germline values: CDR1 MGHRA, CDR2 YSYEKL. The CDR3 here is CASSQEAGGYYEQYV. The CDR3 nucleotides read TGCGCCAGCAGCCAAGAGGCGGGGGGATACTACGAGCAGTACGTC.

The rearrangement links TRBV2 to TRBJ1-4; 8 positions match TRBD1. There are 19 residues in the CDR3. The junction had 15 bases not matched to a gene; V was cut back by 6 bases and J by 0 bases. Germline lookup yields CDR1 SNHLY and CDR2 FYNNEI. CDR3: CASRVPLTGEAPTNEKLFF. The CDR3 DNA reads TGTGCCAGCAGGGTACCGTTGACAGGGGAGGCCCCAACTAATGAAAAACTGTTTTTT. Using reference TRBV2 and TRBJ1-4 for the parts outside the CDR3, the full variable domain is EPEVTQTPSHQVTQMGQEVILRCVPISNHLYFYWYRQILGQKVEFLVSFYNNEISEKSEIFDDQFSVERPDGSNFTLKIRSTKLEDSAMYFCASRVPLTGEAPTNEKLFFGSGTQLSVL.

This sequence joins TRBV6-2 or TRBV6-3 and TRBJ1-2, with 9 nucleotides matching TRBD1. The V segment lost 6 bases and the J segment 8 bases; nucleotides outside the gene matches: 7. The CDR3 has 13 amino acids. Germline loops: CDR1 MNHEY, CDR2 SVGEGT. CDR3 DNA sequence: TGTGCCAGCAGCAGCGGACAGGGGCAGGGCTACACCTTC. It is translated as CASSSGQGQGYTF.

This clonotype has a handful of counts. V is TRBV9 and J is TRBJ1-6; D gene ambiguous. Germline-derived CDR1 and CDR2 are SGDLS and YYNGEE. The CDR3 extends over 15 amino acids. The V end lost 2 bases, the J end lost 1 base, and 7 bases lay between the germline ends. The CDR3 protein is CASSVWGSYNSPLHF. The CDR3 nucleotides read TGTGCCAGCAGCGTGTGGGGATCCTATAATTCACCCCTCCACTTT.

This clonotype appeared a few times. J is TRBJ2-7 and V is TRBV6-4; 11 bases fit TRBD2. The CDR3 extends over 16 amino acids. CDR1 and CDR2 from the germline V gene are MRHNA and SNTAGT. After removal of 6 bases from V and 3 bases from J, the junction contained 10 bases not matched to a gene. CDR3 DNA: TGTGCCAGCAGCGTAGACGCCGGGACTAGCGGCTACGAGCAGTACTTC. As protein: CASSVDAGTSGYEQYF.